This TCR beta chain comes out of a study of shared clonotypes between healthy human individuals. Whole-study findings and limits: Donor scarcity curtailed the genetic and exposure-history diversity represented herein.

Worth noting for this clone: The antigen is unknown.

Per the germline V gene, CDR1 is SNHLY and CDR2 is FYNNEI. V was trimmed by 5 bases and J by 4 bases, leaving 14 bases between them. The CDR3 spans 15 residues. TCRdb's copy holds only in-frame clones and misses some; the assay was immunoSEQ multiplex PCR. The table shows millions of clones, with approximately 92% occurring only once. J is TRBJ2-2 and V is TRBV2; TRBD1 is a possible D gene (6 bases). This receptor was taken from a man younger than 35 in good health. What was sequenced was naive CD4+ T cells sorted from blood. Noted subset: CD45RA+ positively selected. The CDR3 DNA sequence: TGTGCCAGCAGTACACAGGGTGGGGGCACCGGGGAGCTGTTTTTT. Protein sequence: CASSTQGGGTGELFF.